The 24 T cell receptor beta chains presented below share a single source sample, sequenced in a study of blood T cells in healthy people across ages. The use of a sample-barcoded 5' primer and a J-beta primer mix characterized a second PCR of roughly 7 to 11 cycles. MiXCR, run by TCRdb on the 5' RACE reads, gives a single entry per CDR3 protein. The repertoire holds 850,000 to 1,100,000 distinct CDR3 sequences, with more than 30% as singletons. The source material was blood. The origin of the receptors is a man aged 18-30 years in good health.

J is TRBJ1-2 and V is TRBV29-1, with TRBD1 matching over 7 bases. V was clipped by 7 bases and J by 10 bases; unmatched bases: 12. CDR3 length equals 12 residues. Germline V CDR1 and CDR2: SQVTM, ANQGSEA. This chain's CDR3 is CSASGGGHDYTF. CDR3 DNA sequence: TGCAGCGCCTCAGGGGGTGGACATGACTACACCTTC.

The CDR3 bases are TGCAGTGCAACCGACGCCGCTAGCGGATACCAAGAGACCCAGTACTTC. Translating it yields CSATDAASGYQETQYF. The chain uses TRBV20-1 and TRBJ2-5; the match to TRBD2 covers 7 bases. The CDR3 runs to 16 residues. The V segment lost 6 bases and the J segment 0 bases; nucleotides outside the gene matches: 13. The germline V gene has CDR1 DFQATT and CDR2 SNEGSKA (reference sequence).

Remarks on this clonotype: This may arise from a read error, as a much more abundant clone is one base away. The chain links TRBV12-3 or TRBV12-4 to TRBJ2-1; 9 bases agree with TRBD2. The DNA end lines up better with TRBJ2-7; the J call may be wrong. The CDR3 runs to 17 residues. The CDR3 bases are TGTGCCAGCAGTCTGCAGCGGGGGGAAGACTCCTACAATGAGCAGTACTTC. It yields the protein CASSLQRGEDSYNEQYF.

This clonotype was detected a few times. V gene TRBV7-9 combines with J gene TRBJ1-5; D uncertain. Deletions cut 3 bases from V and 3 bases from J, with 9 bases between. The CDR3 covers 14 residues. Germline CDR1 and CDR2: SEHNR and FQNEAQ (reference sequence). The CDR3 here is CASSFGGINQPQHF. The DNA of the CDR3 is TGTGCCAGCAGCTTTGGAGGAATCAATCAGCCCCAGCATTTT.

This clonotype was picked up a small number of times. This chain uses TRBV12-5 with TRBJ2-5; 7 positions agree with TRBD2. After removal of 2 bases from V and 2 bases from J, the junction contained 11 bases not matched to a gene. The V gene's germline CDR1 is LGHNT and CDR2 FRNRAP. CDR3 length: 17 amino acids. CDR3 sequence: CASGLRKGRVGQETQYF. The CDR3 DNA follows: TGTGCTAGTGGTTTGCGTAAAGGGAGGGTGGGTCAAGAGACCCAGTACTTC.

The chain uses TRBV20-1 and TRBJ1-1, with D tentatively TRBD1 (5 bases). Germline loops: CDR1 DFQATT, CDR2 SNEGSKA (reference sequence). The ends were cut back, 8 bases at V and 2 bases at J, with 15 bases in the middle. The CDR3 is made up of 13 amino acids. In DNA, the CDR3 is TGCAGTCCGGGGACGGCAGGCAACACTGAAGCTTTCTTT. Translation: CSPGTAGNTEAFF.

The chain links TRBV4-3 to TRBJ2-5; D remains ambiguous. This CDR3 has 15 amino acids. CDR1 LGHNA and CDR2 YSLEER come from the germline V gene. V shed 0 bases and J shed 0 bases, with 8 bases lying between them. The chain's CDR3 is CASSQDWQDQETQYF. The CDR3, as DNA: TGCGCCAGCAGCCAAGATTGGCAAGACCAAGAGACCCAGTACTTC.

The gene calls are TRBV7-9 and TRBJ1-4; TRBD1 might be the D (5 bases). The CDR3 length is 14 residues. Trimming took off 4 bases at V and 8 bases at J, with 14 bases between the two ends. Germline V lookup: CDR1 SEHNR, CDR2 FQNEAQ (reference sequence). CDR3 bases: TGTGCCAGCAGCTCCGGGACCAGGCGAGAAAAACTGTTTTTT. Amino acid sequence: CASSSGTRREKLFF.

This clonotype appeared a few times. The chain employs TRBV11-1 and TRBJ2-3; no firm D call. Between the trimmed V and J ends, which lost 2 bases and 5 bases, there was a span of 8 bases. Germline values: CDR1 SGHAT, CDR2 FQDESV (reference sequence). CDR3 length: 13 residues. CDR3 DNA sequence: TGTGCCAGCAGCTTACCGGTGGGAGATACGCAGTATTTT. It specifies CASSLPVGDTQYF.

The genes are TRBV7-9 and TRBJ1-4; D is uncertain. CDR3 length: 14 residues. Germline-derived CDR1 and CDR2 are SEHNR and FQNEAQ (reference sequence). Trimming left V 2 bases short and J 5 bases short, with 9 bases between. The CDR3 nucleotides read TGTGCCAGCAGCTTACACGCAGGAAATGAAAAACTGTTTTTT. Residues: CASSLHAGNEKLFF.

Only a few counts were recorded for this clonotype. The chain is built from TRBV27 and TRBJ1-2, with a weak D call TRBD1 (6 bases). The CDR3 has 16 amino acids. CDR1 is MNHEY, CDR2 SMNVEV, per germline (reference sequence). The V end was cut by 4 bases, the J end by 5 bases, with 20 bases between. This CDR3 is CASSSTGSPAKYGYTF. CDR3 nucleotides: TGTGCCAGCAGTTCCACAGGGAGCCCAGCGAAGTATGGCTACACCTTC.

This clonotype was picked up a small number of times. The chain has TRBV4-1 and TRBJ2-7, with 9 bases matching TRBD1. The V segment lost 0 bases and the J segment 1 base; nucleotides outside the gene matches: 7. The CDR3 spans 17 residues. Germline CDR1 is MGHRA and CDR2 is YSYEKL. CDR3 DNA sequence: TGCGCCAGCAGCCAAGAGCTGAGGACAGGGGAGTCCTACGAGCAGTACTTC. Translation: CASSQELRTGESYEQYF.

The chain employs TRBV6-1 and TRBJ1-4; D is uncertain. The germline CDR1 and CDR2 sequences are MNHNS and SASEGT. V was pared by 4 bases and J by 4 bases, with 13 bases between. The CDR3 is 15 amino acids. CDR3 residues: CASSGKRFDNEKLFF. CDR3 nucleotides: TGTGCCAGCAGTGGTAAACGCTTCGATAATGAAAAACTGTTTTTT.

This clonotype is a singleton in its sample. The rearrangement joins TRBV4-3 to TRBJ2-1; no reliable D call. This CDR3 region has 15 residues. The germline V and J ends were trimmed by 0 bases and 5 bases, with 11 bases remaining between them. Germline V gene data show CDR1 as LGHNA and CDR2 as YSLEER. This CDR3 is CASSQDLTDHNEQFF. The CDR3 DNA follows: TGCGCCAGCAGCCAAGACCTCACGGACCACAATGAGCAGTTCTTC.

The chain is built from TRBV25-1 and TRBJ1-1; 7 nucleotides align to TRBD1. Germline-derived CDR1 and CDR2 are MGHDK and SYGVNS. Trimming at V came to 6 bases and at J to 3 bases, leaving 10 bases not matched to a gene. This CDR3 region has 15 residues. CDR3: CASRSTGNDHTEAFF. As DNA, the CDR3 is TGTGCCAGCAGGTCGACAGGGAATGATCACACTGAAGCTTTCTTT. Combining the CDR3 with reference TRBV25-1 and TRBJ1-1 gives the whole variable domain EADIYQTPRYLVIGTGKKITLECSQTMGHDKMYWYQQDPGMELHLIHYSYGVNSTEKGDLSSESTVSRIRTEHFPLTLESARPSHTSQYLCASRSTGNDHTEAFFGQGTRLTVV.

This clonotype has a handful of counts. The V and J genes are TRBV12-3 or TRBV12-4 and TRBJ1-1, with a possible D match to TRBD1 (6 bases). CDR3 length: 14 amino acids. With 5 bases removed from V and 10 bases from J, the gap between germline ends came to 20 bases. This CDR3 is CASSPIGTTWGAFF. CDR3 coding DNA: TGTGCCAGCAGTCCCATCGGGACAACCTGGGGAGCTTTCTTT.

This chain connects TRBV3-1 to TRBJ2-1, with a possible D match to TRBD1 (6 bases). Germline lookup yields CDR1 LGHDT and CDR2 YNNKEL (reference sequence). This CDR3 is built from 14 residues. Trimming cost V 3 bases and J 8 bases, with 14 bases left between them. CDR3 bases: TGTGCCAGCAGCCAGTCCCAAAAGGGGGATGAGCAGTTCTTC. It yields the protein CASSQSQKGDEQFF.

V and J are TRBV27 and TRBJ1-1; weak D call: TRBD1 (6 bases). The CDR3 contains 16 residues. V lost 5 bases, J lost 0 bases, and 16 bases lay in between. The germline CDR1 and CDR2 sequences are MNHEY and SMNVEV (reference sequence). CDR3 sequence (DNA): TGTGCCAGCAGTACCGGACAGACGGTTATGAACACTGAAGCTTTCTTT. Encoded protein: CASSTGQTVMNTEAFF.

The chain has TRBV12-3 or TRBV12-4 and TRBJ2-5; the match to TRBD1 covers 9 bases. Trimming at V came to 5 bases and at J to 13 bases, leaving 17 bases not matched to a gene. The CDR3 covers 15 residues. The CDR3, as DNA: TGTGCCAGCAGTCCAGGGACAGGGACCCGGTTTGAGGCGTACTTC. Protein product: CASSPGTGTRFEAYF.

The chain has TRBV7-8 and TRBJ1-6, with 8 bases aligning to TRBD1. The V and J ends lost 2 bases and 14 bases, in that order; junction bases with no gene match: 14. Germline lookup yields CDR1 SGHVS and CDR2 FQNEAQ. The CDR3 sequence is 16 residues long. The CDR3 bases are TGTGCCAGCAGCTTACAGACAGGGGCCCAAATTTCGGCCCTCCACTTT. It is translated as CASSLQTGAQISALHF.

This clonotype turned up a few times. V is TRBV20-1 and J is TRBJ2-7, with 7 nucleotides matching TRBD2. Per germline, CDR1 DFQATT and CDR2 SNEGSKA (reference sequence). Trimming at V came to 3 bases and at J to 6 bases, leaving 2 bases not matched to a gene. CDR3 length equals 11 residues. CDR3 loop: CSASRGSEQYF. Here the CDR3 DNA reads TGCAGTGCTAGTCGCGGGAGCGAGCAGTACTTC.

V gene TRBV7-9 combines with J gene TRBJ1-5; 11 bases line up with TRBD1. The CDR3 covers 16 residues. CDR1 and CDR2 (germline): SEHNR, FQNEAQ (reference sequence). The V and J ends lost 4 bases and 5 bases, in that order; junction bases with no gene match: 7. The CDR3 sequence: CASSSGQGVNDQPQHF. The CDR3 DNA reads as TGTGCCAGCAGCTCGGGACAGGGGGTGAACGATCAGCCCCAGCATTTT. Full variable domain (remainder filled in from reference TRBV7-9 and TRBJ1-5): DTGVSQNPRHKITKRGQNVTFRCDPISEHNRLYWYRQTLGQGPEFLTYFQNEAQLEKSRLLSDRFSAERPKGSFSTLEIQRTEQGDSAMYLCASSSGQGVNDQPQHFGDGTRLSIL.

On this clonotype: A much larger clone sits a single nucleotide away, making a read error possible. The V call is TRBV7-9, the J call TRBJ2-7, with TRBD2 as a possible D gene (6 bases). The CDR3 consists of 13 residues. V shed 2 bases and J shed 12 bases, with 17 bases lying between them. CDR1 SEHNR and CDR2 FQNEAQ come from the germline V gene (reference sequence). CDR3 coding DNA: TGTGCCAGCAGCTTAAGGGGAGGAGAGACCCGGTACTTC. It specifies CASSLRGGETRYF.

The V call is TRBV4-1, the J call TRBJ1-2; 7 nucleotides agree with TRBD1. The CDR3 has 16 amino acids. CDR1 is MGHRA and CDR2 is YSYEKL in the germline V gene. V gave up 0 bases and J gave up 3 bases; unmatched junction bases: 7. The CDR3: CASSQDRTGGYYGYTF. In DNA form, the CDR3 reads TGCGCCAGCAGCCAAGATAGGACAGGAGGGTACTATGGCTACACCTTC.